These T cell receptor beta chains were read from a single sample in a study of cytomegalovirus exposure and HLA in healthy donors. Profiling relied on immunoSEQ multiplex PCR, and the TCRdb table lists in-frame clones only, not all of them. The sample carries hundreds of thousands of clones, about 90% recorded once. Specimen: PBMCs. The source is a woman aged 18 to 35 in good health and CMV-seronegative. Each CDR3 is given with its conserved first and last residue. The order of the fields is CDR3 length, clone size, J gene, D gene, V gene, CDR3 protein, CDR3 DNA. The D gene is left open where the match is weak. Not all rows give a size; the values are once, few, many and, for expanded clones, a class.

>14|.|TRBJ1-1|.|TRBV18
CASSPSAYREGAFF
TGTGCCAGCTCACCCTCAGCCTACAGGGAGGGAGCTTTCTTT
>16|.|TRBJ1-5|.|TRBV5-5
CASSLHLTGLIEPQHF
TGTGCCAGCAGCTTGCATCTAACAGGGTTGATTGAGCCCCAGCATTTT
>11|few|TRBJ1-1|.|TRBV29-1
CSVVMNTEAFF
TGCAGCGTTGTTATGAACACTGAAGCTTTCTTT
>14|.|TRBJ1-6|TRBD1|TRBV6-5
CASSYGTGVSPLHF
TGTGCCAGCAGTTACGGTACAGGGGTCTCACCCCTCCACTTT
>16|.|TRBJ2-5|TRBD2|TRBV19
CATSEPGLAPKETQYF
TGTGCCACATCAGAACCGGGACTAGCACCTAAAGAGACCCAGTACTTC
>16|.|TRBJ2-3|.|TRBV13
CASSLASRVRGDTQYF
TGTGCCAGCAGCTTAGCATCGAGGGTCCGGGGAGATACGCAGTATTTT
>15|.|TRBJ2-7|TRBD2|TRBV10-1
CASSPAGGSQYEQYF
TGCGCCAGCAGTCCAGCGGGGGGCTCCCAGTACGAGCAGTACTTC
>13|.|TRBJ1-1|TRBD1|TRBV7-9
CSSSLSGQAEAFF
TGTTCCAGCAGCTTATCGGGACAGGCTGAAGCTTTCTTT
>12|.|TRBJ1-1|.|TRBV7-9
CASSRGAREAFF
TGTGCCAGCAGCCGCGGCGCACGTGAAGCTTTCTTT
>16|.|TRBJ1-6|.|TRBV7-8
CASSPRSNNYNSPLHF
TGTGCCAGCAGCCCACGGAGCAACAACTATAATTCACCCCTCCACTTT
>13|.|TRBJ2-1|.|TRBV27
CASSLGRYNEQFF
TGTGCCAGCAGTTTAGGCAGGTACAATGAGCAGTTCTTC
>14|.|TRBJ1-2|.|TRBV5-6
CASSFRTVNYGYTF
TGTGCCAGCAGCTTCCGGACAGTAAACTATGGCTACACCTTC
>13|.|TRBJ1-2|TRBD1|TRBV5-8
CASSHRGVDGYTF
TGTGCCAGCAGCCACAGGGGCGTAGATGGCTACACCTTC
>14|.|TRBJ2-3|.|TRBV5-1
CASSLGGSTDTQYF
TGCGCCAGCAGCCTGGGCGGAAGCACAGATACGCAGTATTTT
>15|.|TRBJ2-4|.|TRBV13
CASSPGLGAKNIQYF
TGTGCCAGCAGCCCAGGACTGGGGGCCAAGAACATTCAGTACTTC
>16|.|TRBJ1-6|TRBD1|TRBV7-9
CASSAKGTGAYSPLHF
TGTGCCAGCAGCGCGAAGGGGACAGGGGCGTATTCACCCCTCCACTTT
>13|.|TRBJ1-2|.|TRBV6-5
CATYRAGGDGYTF
TGTGCCACCTACAGGGCCGGGGGGGATGGCTACACCTTC
>13|.|TRBJ1-2|TRBD1|TRBV6-5
CASSPDRDYGYTF
TGTGCCAGCAGTCCGGACAGGGACTATGGCTACACCTTC
>15|.|TRBJ2-7|TRBD2|TRBV27
CASSLSGGALYEQYF
TGTGCCAGCAGTTTGAGCGGGGGGGCCCTCTACGAGCAGTACTTC
>15|.|TRBJ2-1|TRBD1|TRBV9
CASSVTGIDGNEQFF
TGTGCCAGCAGCGTGACAGGGATTGATGGCAATGAGCAGTTCTTC
>15|once|TRBJ2-7|.|TRBV11-2
CASSLEAGVSHEQYF
TGTGCCAGCAGCTTAGAGGCAGGGGTTAGCCACGAGCAGTACTTC
>13|.|TRBJ2-7|.|TRBV18
CASSPLGQDEQYF
TGTGCCAGCTCACCACTCGGCCAGGACGAGCAGTACTTC
>14|.|TRBJ1-1|TRBD1|TRBV6-5
CASSYGTGGTEAFF
TGTGCCAGCAGTTACGGGACAGGGGGCACTGAAGCTTTCTTT
>15|.|TRBJ2-1|TRBD2|TRBV4-2
CASSQLAGGINEQFF
TGTGCCAGCAGCCAGCTAGCGGGGGGGATCAATGAGCAGTTCTTC
>12|.|TRBJ1-2|TRBD1|TRBV27
CASSPPRGGYTF
TGTGCCAGCAGTCCCCCCAGGGGGGGCTACACCTTC
>15|.|TRBJ2-7|.|TRBV9
CASSVVGTQRDEQYF
TGTGCCAGCAGCGTAGTTGGGACACAGAGAGACGAGCAGTACTTC
>14|.|TRBJ2-5|TRBD2|TRBV7-2
CASSGGGAGETQYF
TGTGCCAGCAGCGGCGGGGGGGCCGGGGAGACCCAGTACTTC
>15|.|TRBJ2-3|TRBD2|TRBV5-4
CASSLDGGVTDTQYF
TGTGCCAGCAGCTTGGACGGGGGGGTAACAGATACGCAGTATTTT
>14|.|TRBJ1-1|.|TRBV5-4
CAENRDRRNTEAFF
TGTGCCGAAAACAGGGATAGGCGGAACACTGAAGCTTTCTTT
>19|.|TRBJ2-6|TRBD1|TRBV2
CASSVYRGKLLYRPNVLTF
TGTGCCAGCAGTGTATACAGGGGCAAGCTGTTATATCGGCCCAACGTCCTGACTTTC
>14|.|TRBJ2-2|.|TRBV5-4
CASSLSKAGGELFF
TGTGCCAGCAGCTTGTCGAAGGCGGGCGGGGAGCTGTTTTTT
>15|.|TRBJ2-2|.|TRBV7-3
CASSPHEWGPGELFF
TGTGCCAGCAGCCCACATGAATGGGGGCCCGGGGAGCTGTTTTTT
>18|.|TRBJ2-3|.|TRBV6-4
CASHIPGLPAGSTDTQYF
TGTGCCAGCCACATCCCCGGACTTCCCGCGGGTAGCACAGATACGCAGTATTTT
>16|.|TRBJ2-1|TRBD1|TRBV5-4
CASSLVGTGRQAEQFF
TGTGCCAGCAGCTTGGTGGGGACAGGCCGTCAGGCTGAGCAGTTCTTC
>14|.|TRBJ2-3|.|TRBV2
CASSGAVYTDTQYF
TGTGCCAGCAGTGGGGCAGTCTACACAGATACGCAGTATTTT
>12|.|TRBJ1-1|.|TRBV11-3
CASSFGNTEAFF
TGTGCCAGCAGCTTCGGGAACACTGAAGCTTTCTTT
>13|.|TRBJ2-3|TRBD2|TRBV19
CASSKRGADTQYF
TGTGCCAGTAGTAAGCGGGGAGCAGATACGCAGTATTTT
>16|.|TRBJ1-6|.|TRBV19
CASSIYRDTAEAPLHF
TGTGCCAGTAGTATCTACCGGGACACGGCGGAAGCACCCCTCCACTTT
>15|.|TRBJ1-3|TRBD1|TRBV19
CASSGTGGSGNTIYF
TGTGCCAGTAGTGGAACAGGGGGCTCTGGAAACACCATATATTTT
>14|.|TRBJ1-1|.|TRBV18
CASSFGPGLTEAFF
.
>16|.|TRBJ2-7|TRBD2|TRBV13
CASSSRLLAGGREQYF
TGTGCCAGCAGCTCAAGATTACTAGCGGGTGGGCGCGAGCAGTACTTC
>15|.|TRBJ2-1|.|TRBV7-6
CASSIGGGARNEQFF
TGTGCCAGCAGCATTGGAGGGGGGGCCCGCAATGAGCAGTTCTTC
>15|.|TRBJ1-1|TRBD1|TRBV13
CASRETGTGSWEAFF
TGTGCCAGCAGGGAAACGGGGACAGGCTCCTGGGAAGCTTTCTTT
>12|once|TRBJ2-1|.|TRBV5-8
CASSFRFNEQFF
TGTGCCAGCAGCTTCAGGTTCAATGAGCAGTTCTTC
>15|.|TRBJ1-1|.|TRBV11-2
CASSPRGKRDAEAFF
TGTGCCAGCAGCCCTAGGGGGAAAAGAGACGCTGAAGCTTTCTTT
>14|.|TRBJ2-5|.|TRBV27
CASRQSRLMETQYF
TGTGCCAGCAGACAATCCAGGCTGATGGAGACCCAGTACTTC
>13|.|TRBJ1-3|.|TRBV6-5
CASKPGKTYTIYF
TGTGCCAGCAAACCAGGGAAAACTTACACCATATATTTT
>13|.|TRBJ1-2|TRBD1|TRBV29-1
CSVAWGTGDGYTF
TGCAGCGTCGCCTGGGGGACAGGGGATGGCTACACCTTC
>15|.|TRBJ2-5|.|TRBV5-1
CASSLAGGVWETQYF
TGCGCCAGCAGCTTGGCCGGAGGGGTTTGGGAGACCCAGTACTTC
>15|.|TRBJ1-1|.|TRBV9
CASSAPAGVNTEAFF
TGTGCCAGCAGCGCGCCCGCAGGGGTGAACACTGAAGCTTTCTTT
>14|.|TRBJ2-2|.|TRBV6-5
CASSYSMNTGELFF
TGTGCCAGCAGTTACTCCATGAACACCGGGGAGCTGTTTTTT
>13|.|TRBJ1-1|.|TRBV6-5
CASSYGETTEAFF
TGTGCCAGCAGTTACGGAGAAACCACTGAAGCTTTCTTT
>17|.|TRBJ2-1|.|TRBV11-2
CASSIALIWGRFNEQFF
TGTGCCAGCAGCATAGCCCTAATATGGGGGCGGTTCAATGAGCAGTTCTTC
>16|.|TRBJ2-5|.|TRBV9
CASSVGGGATQETQYF
TGTGCCAGCAGCGTAGGGGGCGGGGCGACTCAAGAGACCCAGTACTTC